Reported below is one T cell receptor beta chain. What it binds is unknown. This sample stems from a study of cytomegalovirus exposure and HLA in healthy donors. This PCR relied on a set of 60 Vbeta primers and 13 Jbeta primers. Libraries were prepared by immunoSEQ multiplex PCR; TCRdb keeps only in-frame clonotypes and omits some of them. The profile shows roughly 180,000 clones, about four fifths of them singletons. Regarding the study as a whole: Trimming of TCR beta V- and J-genes showed a link, identified in a later analysis, to a missense DCLRE1C variant. DRB1 showed the most TCR associations and HLA-C the fewest in a later analysis, as rates varied by HLA locus.

The CDR3 totals 13 residues. V lost 3 bases and J lost 7, with 11 bases in between. The germline CDR1 and CDR2 sequences are SGHTA and FQGTGA. The chain couples TRBV7-3 to TRBJ2-3; TRBD2 might be the D (6 bases). Sequencing input: PBMCs. The TCR originated in a male donor in good health and CMV-seronegative. CDR3 loop: CASSLEGRNTQYF. The CDR3 coding sequence is TGTGCCAGCAGCTTGGAGGGTCGGAATACGCAGTATTTT.